The 8 T cell receptor beta chains below come from one sample, sequenced in a study of T cell changes during pregnancy in multiple sclerosis. Only in-frame clones appear in the TCRdb table, and some are missing; sequencing was by immunoSEQ multiplex PCR. The repertoire holds around 58,000 clones, with about 90% as singletons. Source: CD4+ T cells from peripheral blood mononuclear cells, taken after pregnancy. These receptors came from a female donor in good health, enrolled as a control in a pregnancy study.

The J gene is TRBJ1-5, the V gene TRBV19, with a tentative D call TRBD1 (6 bases). This CDR3 contains 17 residues. From germline, CDR1 is LNHDA and CDR2 SQIVND (reference sequence). V lost 7 bases, J lost 4 bases, and 23 bases lay in between. The CDR3 nucleotides read TGTGCCAGTAATCTGAACAGGGAGAGGGGTATGAATCAGCCCCAGCATTTT. It yields the protein CASNLNRERGMNQPQHF.

This chain uses TRBV6-5 with TRBJ2-7; TRBD1 is a possible D gene (6 bases). Germline lookup yields CDR1 MNHEY and CDR2 SVGAGI. This CDR3 comprises 15 residues. V was shortened by 4 bases and J by 3 bases, with 16 bases between the two germline ends. CDR3 residues: CASSSSRGPLYEQYF. CDR3 DNA: TGTGCCAGCAGTTCTTCCAGGGGACCTCTCTACGAGCAGTACTTC.

This chain joins TRBV7-3 and TRBJ2-7, with a possible D match to TRBD2 (7 bases). The CDR3 loop spans 13 amino acids. CDR1 and CDR2 from the germline V gene are SGHTA and FQGTGA. V lost 8 bases, J lost 6 bases, and 17 bases lay in between. The CDR3 loop is CASGGGGGGEQYF. As DNA, the CDR3 is TGTGCCAGCGGCGGGGGAGGGGGAGGCGAGCAGTACTTC.

The gene calls are TRBV7-2 and TRBJ2-7, with 7 bases aligning to TRBD2. Unmatched junction bases numbered 7, after V lost 6 bases and J lost 2 bases. This CDR3 has 14 amino acids. CDR1 is SGHTA and CDR2 is FQGNSA in the germline V gene. The CDR3 bases are TGTGCCAGCAGACCAACTAGCGCAGCCTACGAGCAGTACTTC. Translating gives CASRPTSAAYEQYF. The full variable domain, its missing parts supplied by reference TRBV7-2 and TRBJ2-7, is GAGVSQSPSNKVTEKGKDVELRCDPISGHTALYWYRQSLGQGLEFLIYFQGNSAPDKSGLPSDRFSAERTGGSVSTLTIQRTQQEDSAVYLCASRPTSAAYEQYFGPGTRLTVT.

The CDR3 is CASSGRGVNTGELFF. The DNA of the CDR3 is TGTGCCAGCTCTGGGCGGGGGGTAAACACCGGGGAGCTGTTTTTT. This chain joins TRBV6-6 and TRBJ2-2, with 8 nucleotides matching TRBD2. V shed 8 bases and J 2 bases; nucleotides not matched to a gene: 7. The CDR3 extends over 15 amino acids. Germline CDR1 and CDR2: MNHNY and SVGAGI (reference sequence).

The chain has TRBV4-1 and TRBJ2-1, with 7 bases aligning to TRBD2. Germline V gives CDR1 MGHRA, CDR2 YSYEKL. V dropped 0 bases and J dropped 2; count of bases not matched to a gene: 4. The CDR3 has 16 residues. As DNA, the CDR3 is TGCGCCAGCAGCCAAGACCCCGGGAGGACCTACAATGAGCAGTTCTTC. Amino acid sequence: CASSQDPGRTYNEQFF.

The chain links TRBV18 to TRBJ2-7, with 10 positions matching TRBD1. Per germline, CDR1 KGHSH and CDR2 LQKENI. V was clipped by 6 bases and J by 6 bases; unmatched bases: 5. The CDR3 is 13 amino acids. CDR3 in amino acids: CASSKDRGVEQYF. For the CDR3, the DNA is TGTGCCAGCTCCAAGGACAGGGGGGTCGAGCAGTACTTC.

The sample holds one count of this clone. The rearrangement uses TRBV6-1 and TRBJ2-3; TRBD2 might be the D (6 bases). The CDR3 spans 15 residues. The germline V and J ends were trimmed by 3 bases and 0 bases, with 10 bases remaining between them. Germline lookup yields CDR1 MNHNS and CDR2 SASEGT. As DNA, the CDR3 is TGTGCCAGCAGTGACCCGGGGACTAGCACAGATACGCAGTATTTT. Its translation is CASSDPGTSTDTQYF.